A single sample gave rise to the 24 T cell receptor beta chains below, sequenced in a study of radiation and T cells in renal cell carcinoma. Libraries were prepared by immunoSEQ multiplex PCR; TCRdb keeps only in-frame clonotypes and omits some of them. The data show about 150,000 clones, with about 88% seen just once and around 12% held by the top ten. The sample's time point: baseline pretreatment blood. The sample's treatment: 15 Gy SBRT to primary tumor, nephrectomy 4 weeks later. The starting material was blood, obtained from a patient whose treatment included radiotherapy and nephrectomy. These TCRs come from a woman between 45 and 65 years old with renal cell carcinoma.

The gene calls are TRBV6-1 and TRBJ2-5; 7 nucleotides match TRBD1. V lost 4 bases, J lost 1 base, and 3 bases stayed unmatched. The CDR3 extends over 14 amino acids. Germline CDR1 reads MNHNS; CDR2 reads SASEGT. CDR3 in amino acids: CASSARQGQETQYF. Here the CDR3 DNA reads TGTGCCAGCAGTGCCCGACAGGGCCAAGAGACCCAGTACTTC.

This chain connects TRBV18 to TRBJ1-1, with D perhaps matching TRBD1 (5 bases). The CDR3 sequence is 14 residues long. V gave up 3 bases and J gave up 1 base, with 9 bases separating them. Germline CDR1 is KGHSH and CDR2 is LQKENI. CDR3 coding DNA: TGTGCCAGCTCACCCCTGGACACGAACACTGAAGCTTTCTTT. It encodes CASSPLDTNTEAFF.

The V gene is TRBV11-2, the J gene TRBJ1-1, with D uncertain. The CDR3 runs to 12 residues. With 10 bases removed from V and 1 base from J, the gap between germline ends came to 10 bases. Germline V gene lookup returns CDR1 SGHAT and CDR2 FQNNGV. As DNA, the CDR3 is TGTGCCACTAAGACGAGGAACACTGAAGCTTTCTTT. Its protein is CATKTRNTEAFF.

V gene TRBV7-9 combines with J gene TRBJ2-1, with TRBD1 matching over 7 bases. Germline V gene data show CDR1 as SEHNR and CDR2 as FQNEAQ (reference sequence). The CDR3 totals 15 residues. The V segment lost 4 bases and the J segment 7 bases; nucleotides outside the gene matches: 10. CDR3 sequence: CASSSTGFGKNEQFF. The CDR3, as DNA: TGTGCCAGCAGCTCGACAGGGTTTGGGAAAAATGAGCAGTTCTTC.

The chain couples TRBV5-1 to TRBJ2-1; the match to TRBD2 covers 13 bases. This CDR3 comprises 14 residues. With V trimmed by 4 bases and J by 8 bases, 3 bases remained unmatched. CDR1 and CDR2 (germline): SGHRS, YFSETQ. The CDR3 loop is CASSPGLAGHEQFF. The CDR3 region has the DNA TGCGCCAGCAGCCCGGGACTAGCGGGGCATGAGCAGTTCTTC.

The CDR3 reads CASSQATRNEQFF. The DNA of the CDR3 is TGCGCCAGCAGCCAAGCAACTCGGAATGAGCAGTTCTTC. The rearrangement uses TRBV4-1 and TRBJ2-1; D gene uncertain. The V end lost 1 base, the J end lost 7 bases, and 8 bases lay between the germline ends. CDR3 length: 13 residues. Germline V CDR1 and CDR2: MGHRA, YSYEKL.

This clone was counted once. The gene calls are TRBV28 and TRBJ2-7; D possibly corresponds to TRBD1 (6 bases). Germline V gene data show CDR1 as MDHEN and CDR2 as SYDVKM. V lost 5 bases to trimming and J lost 0 bases, with 8 bases between them. The CDR3 sequence is 13 residues long. CDR3 region: CASSLQGSYEQYF. DNA for the CDR3: TGTGCCAGCAGTCTACAGGGCTCCTACGAGCAGTACTTC. The full variable domain, rest sourced from reference TRBV28 and TRBJ2-7, is DVKVTQSSRYLVKRTGEKVFLECVQDMDHENMFWYRQDPGLGLRLIYFSYDVKMKEKGDIPEGYSVSREKKERFSLILESASTNQTSMYLCASSLQGSYEQYFGPGTRLTVT.

V is TRBV27 and J is TRBJ1-2; no clear D gene. The V gene's germline CDR1 is MNHEY and CDR2 SMNVEV (reference sequence). V lost 5 bases and J lost 0, with 10 bases in between. The CDR3 is 14 amino acids. CDR3 in DNA: TGTGCCAGCAGTCCACGGACGGCTAACTATGGCTACACCTTC. Translating gives CASSPRTANYGYTF.

This chain links TRBV7-2 with TRBJ1-3; D is unclear. The V end was cut by 3 bases, the J end by 4 bases, with 4 bases between. The CDR3 consists of 12 residues. CDR1 is SGHTA, CDR2 FQGNSA, per germline. The CDR3 loop reads CASSLVGNTIYF. DNA for the CDR3: TGTGCCAGCAGCTTGGTGGGAAACACCATATATTTT.

The rearrangement links TRBV11-2 to TRBJ1-2; D is perhaps TRBD1 (5 bases). CDR3 length: 13 residues. Germline CDR1 SGHAT, CDR2 FQNNGV. Trimming stripped 2 bases from V and 3 bases from J, with 7 bases between. This chain's CDR3 is CASSLLTDYGYTF. As DNA, the CDR3 is TGTGCCAGCAGCTTACTGACAGACTATGGCTACACCTTC.

This clone was picked up one time. The chain is built from TRBV5-4 and TRBJ1-5, with no clear D. CDR1 SGHNT and CDR2 YYREEE come from the germline V gene (reference sequence). The CDR3 length is 14 residues. Trimming shortened V by 2 bases and J by 1 base, and 7 bases separated the two germline ends. The CDR3 reads CASSLIGSNQPQHF. CDR3 nucleotides: TGTGCCAGCAGCTTAATTGGCAGCAATCAGCCCCAGCATTTT. Using reference TRBV5-4 and TRBJ1-5 for the parts outside the CDR3, the full variable domain is ETGVTQSPTHLIKTRGQQVTLRCSSQSGHNTVSWYQQALGQGPQFIFQYYREEENGRGNFPPRFSGLQFPNYSSELNVNALELDDSALYLCASSLIGSNQPQHFGDGTRLSIL.

The sample holds one count of this clone. The chain links TRBV7-2 to TRBJ1-2; D gene ambiguous. Germline values: CDR1 SGHTA, CDR2 FQGNSA. The germline V and J ends were trimmed by 1 base and 3 bases, with 15 bases remaining between them. This CDR3 spans 16 amino acids. CDR3 region: CASSLEAGAPHYGYTF. In DNA form, the CDR3 reads TGTGCCAGCAGCTTAGAGGCGGGCGCTCCCCACTATGGCTACACCTTC.

The CDR3 reads CASSSATNEKLFF. CDR3 sequence (DNA): TGTGCCAGCTCATCAGCAACTAATGAAAAACTGTTTTTT. This sequence joins TRBV18 and TRBJ1-4, with D hard to call. This CDR3 comprises 13 residues. Germline V lookup: CDR1 KGHSH, CDR2 LQKENI. V lost 5 bases and J 0 bases, leaving 4 bases between the germline ends.

The chain is built from TRBV4-3 and TRBJ1-3, with a possible D match to TRBD1 (5 bases). Germline CDR1 reads LGHNA; CDR2 reads YSLEER. The CDR3 is 16 residues long. V lost 1 base to trimming and J lost 4 bases, with 14 bases between them. CDR3: CASSQADQGGGNTIYF. Here the CDR3 DNA reads TGCGCCAGCAGCCAAGCTGATCAGGGTGGCGGAAACACCATATATTTT.

The V call is TRBV5-1, the J call TRBJ2-7; 8 bases match TRBD1. Germline CDR1 is SGHRS and CDR2 is YFSETQ. J was trimmed by 4 bases and V by 2 bases; bases with no gene match: 5. This CDR3 region has 14 residues. The CDR3 coding sequence is TGCGCCAGCAGCTTTCAGGGGGCGGGATACGAGCAGTACTTC. Amino acids: CASSFQGAGYEQYF. Full variable domain (rest looked up from reference TRBV5-1 and TRBJ2-7): KAGVTQTPRYLIKTRGQQVTLSCSPISGHRSVSWYQQTPGQGLQFLFEYFSETQRNKGNFPGRFSGRQFSNSRSEMNVSTLELGDSALYLCASSFQGAGYEQYFGPGTRLTVT.

The chain links TRBV20-1 to TRBJ1-2; D might be TRBD1 (6 bases). Germline assignment: CDR1 DFQATT and CDR2 SNEGSKA (reference sequence). V lost 5 bases to trimming and J lost 8 bases, with 12 bases between them. The CDR3 totals 11 residues. CDR3 loop: CSAHRDNGYTF. CDR3 in DNA: TGCAGTGCTCACCGGGACAACGGCTACACCTTC.

The rearrangement uses TRBV19 and TRBJ1-2; the D is unclear. Germline CDR1 is LNHDA and CDR2 is SQIVND (reference sequence). This CDR3 region has 14 residues. V was cut by 7 bases and J by 0 bases, with 12 bases left in between. As DNA, the CDR3 is TGTGCCAGTACCCCTATGGCAGCTAACTATGGCTACACCTTC. Residues: CASTPMAANYGYTF.

This clone turned up a few times. The V and J genes are TRBV30 and TRBJ1-2; D remains unclear. Germline V CDR1 and CDR2: GTSNPN, SVGIG (reference sequence). The ends were cut back, 8 bases at V and 2 bases at J, with 9 bases in the middle. This CDR3 region has 11 residues. The CDR3 coding sequence is TGTGCCGGAGGACGGAACTATGGCTACACCTTC. Translated, it gives CAGGRNYGYTF.

The chain joins TRBV9 to TRBJ2-5; 8 positions agree with TRBD2. The V gene end was trimmed by 0 bases and the J gene end by 1 base; junction bases not matched to a gene: 5. The CDR3 runs 16 residues. Germline loops: CDR1 SGDLS, CDR2 YYNGEE. As DNA, the CDR3 is TGTGCCAGCAGCGTAGGGGTAGCGGGGCCCCAAGAGACCCAGTACTTC. Protein sequence: CASSVGVAGPQETQYF.

The chain links TRBV10-3 to TRBJ1-1; perhaps TRBD1 as D (5 bases). The CDR3 loop spans 16 amino acids. The germline gives CDR1 ENHRY, CDR2 SYGVKD. The V end was cut by 3 bases, the J end by 0 bases, with 14 bases between. The CDR3 loop is CAISEGRGVMNTEAFF. DNA for the CDR3: TGTGCCATCAGTGAAGGGAGGGGAGTTATGAACACTGAAGCTTTCTTT.

The chain combines TRBV9 with TRBJ1-2, with TRBD1 matching 7 bases. Germline V gene sequence: CDR1 SGDLS, CDR2 YYNGEE. The CDR3 is made up of 13 amino acids. Trimming at V came to 4 bases and at J to 4 bases, leaving 4 bases not matched to a gene. CDR3 DNA sequence: TGTGCCAGCAGCCGGACAGGAGGCTATGGCTACACCTTC. Protein product: CASSRTGGYGYTF.

V gene TRBV29-1 combines with J gene TRBJ1-3, with unresolved D. This CDR3 region has 14 residues. The germline V gene encodes CDR1 SQVTM and CDR2 ANQGSEA. Trimming removed 4 bases from V and 7 bases from J, with 17 bases in between. The CDR3 DNA reads TGCAGCGTTGGAGAACCCGTTGGAGGGAACACCATATATTTT. It specifies CSVGEPVGGNTIYF.

This chain links TRBV4-3 with TRBJ2-7, with D tentatively TRBD1 (6 bases). Per the germline V gene, CDR1 is LGHNA and CDR2 is YSLEER. Deletions cut 0 bases from V and 1 base from J, with 10 bases between. CDR3 length equals 15 residues. The CDR3 reads CASSQDADSSYEQYF. The CDR3 nucleotides read TGCGCCAGCAGCCAAGATGCGGACAGTTCCTACGAGCAGTACTTC.

The chain is built from TRBV7-8 and TRBJ1-1, with no clear D. The CDR3 is made up of 15 amino acids. From germline, CDR1 is SGHVS and CDR2 FQNEAQ. V was clipped by 5 bases and J by 3 bases, with 16 bases between them. The CDR3 nucleotides are TGTGCCAGCAGCCCGCGAACTGGGCGGGACACTGAAGCTTTCTTT. Protein product: CASSPRTGRDTEAFF.